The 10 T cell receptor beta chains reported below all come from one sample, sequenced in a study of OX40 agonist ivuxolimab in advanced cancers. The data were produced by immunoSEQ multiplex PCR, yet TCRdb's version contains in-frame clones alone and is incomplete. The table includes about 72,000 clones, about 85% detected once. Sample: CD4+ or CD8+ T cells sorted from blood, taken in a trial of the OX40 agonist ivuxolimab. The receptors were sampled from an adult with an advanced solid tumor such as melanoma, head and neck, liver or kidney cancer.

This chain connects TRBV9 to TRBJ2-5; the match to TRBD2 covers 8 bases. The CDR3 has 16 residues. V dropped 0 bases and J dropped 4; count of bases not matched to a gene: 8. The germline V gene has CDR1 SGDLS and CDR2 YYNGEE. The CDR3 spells CASSVAMGSGVETQYF. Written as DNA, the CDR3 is TGTGCCAGCAGCGTAGCTATGGGTAGCGGGGTAGAGACCCAGTACTTC.

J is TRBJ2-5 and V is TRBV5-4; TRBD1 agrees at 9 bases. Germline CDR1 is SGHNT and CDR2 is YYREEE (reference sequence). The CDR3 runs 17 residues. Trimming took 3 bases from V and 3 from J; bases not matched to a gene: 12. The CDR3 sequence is CASSSPLQGAGEETQYF. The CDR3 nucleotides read TGTGCCAGCAGCTCCCCCCTACAGGGGGCCGGGGAAGAGACCCAGTACTTC. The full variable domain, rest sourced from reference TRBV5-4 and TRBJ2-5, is ETGVTQSPTHLIKTRGQQVTLRCSSQSGHNTVSWYQQALGQGPQFIFQYYREEENGRGNFPPRFSGLQFPNYSSELNVNALELDDSALYLCASSSPLQGAGEETQYFGPGTRLLVL.

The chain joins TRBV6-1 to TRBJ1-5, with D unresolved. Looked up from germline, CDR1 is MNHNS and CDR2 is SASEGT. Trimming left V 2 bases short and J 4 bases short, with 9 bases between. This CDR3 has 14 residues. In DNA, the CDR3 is TGTGCCAGCAGTGAATTGGTCGGTAATCAGCCCCAGCATTTT. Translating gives CASSELVGNQPQHF.

The CDR3 loop is CARDSELLGDTQYF. DNA for the CDR3: TGTGCCAGAGACTCCGAACTTTTAGGGGATACGCAGTATTTT. The chain recombines TRBV7-2 with TRBJ2-3; D uncertain. Germline CDR1 is SGHTA and CDR2 is FQGNSA. V was cut by 9 bases and J by 6 bases, with 19 bases left in between. This CDR3 is built from 14 residues.

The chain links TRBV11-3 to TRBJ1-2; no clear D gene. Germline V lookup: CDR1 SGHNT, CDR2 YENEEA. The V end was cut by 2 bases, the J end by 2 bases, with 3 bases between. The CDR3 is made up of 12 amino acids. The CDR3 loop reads CASSLQNYGYTF. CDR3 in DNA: TGTGCCAGCAGCTTACAGAACTATGGCTACACCTTC.

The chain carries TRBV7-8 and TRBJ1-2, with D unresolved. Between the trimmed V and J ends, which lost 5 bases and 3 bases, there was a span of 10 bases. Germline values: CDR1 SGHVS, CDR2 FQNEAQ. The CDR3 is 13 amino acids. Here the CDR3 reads CASSNGKDYGYTF. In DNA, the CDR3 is TGTGCCAGCAGCAACGGAAAAGACTATGGCTACACCTTC.

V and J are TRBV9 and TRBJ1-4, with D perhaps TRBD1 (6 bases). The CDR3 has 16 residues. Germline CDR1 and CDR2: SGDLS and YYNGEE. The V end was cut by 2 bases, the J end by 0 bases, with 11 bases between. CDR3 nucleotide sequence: TGTGCCAGCAGCGTTAACAGGGTCACAACTAATGAAAAACTGTTTTTT. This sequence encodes CASSVNRVTTNEKLFF. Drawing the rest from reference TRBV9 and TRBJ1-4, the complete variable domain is DSGVTQTPKHLITATGQRVTLRCSPRSGDLSVYWYQQSLDQGLQFLIQYYNGEERAKGNILERFSAQQFPDLHSELNLSSLELGDSALYFCASSVNRVTTNEKLFFGSGTQLSVL.

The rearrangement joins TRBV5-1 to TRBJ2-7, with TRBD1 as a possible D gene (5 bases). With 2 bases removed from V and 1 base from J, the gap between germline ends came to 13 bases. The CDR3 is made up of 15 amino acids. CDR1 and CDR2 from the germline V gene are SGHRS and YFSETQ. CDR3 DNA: TGCGCCAGCAGCTTAGCCCCAGGGAATTCCTACGAGCAGTACTTC. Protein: CASSLAPGNSYEQYF. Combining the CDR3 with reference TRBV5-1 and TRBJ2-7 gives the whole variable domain KAGVTQTPRYLIKTRGQQVTLSCSPISGHRSVSWYQQTPGQGLQFLFEYFSETQRNKGNFPGRFSGRQFSNSRSEMNVSTLELGDSALYLCASSLAPGNSYEQYFGPGTRLTVT.

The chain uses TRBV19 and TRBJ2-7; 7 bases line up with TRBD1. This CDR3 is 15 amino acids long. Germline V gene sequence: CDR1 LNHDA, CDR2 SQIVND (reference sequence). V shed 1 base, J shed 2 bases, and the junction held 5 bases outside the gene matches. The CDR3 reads CASSIVRDSAYEQYF. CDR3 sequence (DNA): TGTGCCAGTAGTATAGTCCGGGACAGCGCCTACGAGCAGTACTTC. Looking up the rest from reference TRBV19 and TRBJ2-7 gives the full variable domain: DGGITQSPKYLFRKEGQNVTLSCEQNLNHDAMYWYRQDPGQGLRLIYYSQIVNDFQKGDIAEGYSVSREKKESFPLTVTSAQKNPTAFYLCASSIVRDSAYEQYFGPGTRLTVT.

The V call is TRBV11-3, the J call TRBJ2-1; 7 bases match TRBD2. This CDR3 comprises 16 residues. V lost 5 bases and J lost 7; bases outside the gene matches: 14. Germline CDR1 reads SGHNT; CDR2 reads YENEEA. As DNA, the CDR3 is TGTGCCAGCAGCCCCCGGGCGGGAGAAGGGACGAATGAGCAGTTCTTC. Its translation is CASSPRAGEGTNEQFF.